This TCR beta chain was observed in a study of blood T cell repertoires in COVID-19. The ends were cut back, 6 bases at V and 1 base at J, with 18 bases in the middle. This CDR3 is 16 amino acids long. Germline values: CDR1 MNHNY, CDR2 SVGAGI (reference sequence). Using immunoSEQ multiplex PCR, the repertoire was profiled, and TCRdb retains in-frame clones only, with some absent. The sample lists about 210,000 clones, roughly 84% seen once, with roughly a tenth in the top ten. The sequence was collected from an elderly woman with COVID-19, enrolled during active disease. The genes are TRBV6-6 and TRBJ2-5, with a weak D call TRBD1 (6 bases). Sequenced: peripheral blood. The CDR3 DNA is TGTGCCAGCAGCCGATCGACAGGCAGTGGCCAAGAGACCCAGTACTTC. This codes for CASSRSTGSGQETQYF.